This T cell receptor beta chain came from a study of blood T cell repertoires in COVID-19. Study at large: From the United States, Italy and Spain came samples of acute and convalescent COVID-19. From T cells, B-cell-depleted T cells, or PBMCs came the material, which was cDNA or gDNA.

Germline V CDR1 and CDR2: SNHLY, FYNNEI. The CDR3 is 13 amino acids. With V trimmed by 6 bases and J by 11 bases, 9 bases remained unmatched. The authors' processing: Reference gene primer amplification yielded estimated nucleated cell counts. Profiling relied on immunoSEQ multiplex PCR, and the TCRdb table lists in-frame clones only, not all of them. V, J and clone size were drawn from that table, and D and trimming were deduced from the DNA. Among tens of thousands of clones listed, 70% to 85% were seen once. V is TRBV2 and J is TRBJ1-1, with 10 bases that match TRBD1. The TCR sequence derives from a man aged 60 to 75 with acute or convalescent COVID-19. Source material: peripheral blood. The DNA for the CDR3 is TGTGCCAGCAGGGGACAGGGGCCACTGAGTGCTTTCTTT. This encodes CASRGQGPLSAFF.